This T cell receptor (beta chain) stems from a study of CD4 T cells in relation to SARS-CoV-2 and coronaviruses. Study as a whole: TCR beta CDR3s were sequenced after approximately ten-day antigen culture of PBMCs. The HLA restriction of the shared crossreactive spike epitopes was mapped. Study-wide results and caveats: SARS-CoV-2-driven expansion was significantly weaker in crossreactive than monoreactive clones.

The CDR3 contains 13 residues. CDR1 is SGHAT and CDR2 is FQNNGV in the germline V gene. Trimming pared 3 bases from V and 3 bases from J, leaving 6 bases between. The assay was immunoSEQ multiplex PCR, and TCRdb's table has in-frame clones only and misses some. The table shows some 21,000 clones, with approximately 72% occurring only once. Details on this clone: Its antigen is as yet unknown.

Before the COVID-19 pandemic, during about 2011-2019, CD4+ T cells were taken from unexposed donors. The cells were cultured for under 13 days before CD4+ T cells were isolated. Cultures received half-medium IL-2 refreshes on days 3 and 7. The J gene is TRBJ1-5, the V gene TRBV11-2, with D unresolved. Sequencing was performed on CD4+ T cells from PBMCs, cultured in vitro. This receptor was identified in a human donor in good health. The CDR3 DNA sequence: TGTGCCAGCAGCTTGGAGGACAATCAGCCCCAGCATTTT. Protein product: CASSLEDNQPQHF.